This T cell receptor beta chain appears in the sequencing data of a study of blood T cell repertoires in COVID-19. In the source study's methods: For nucleated cells, counts were estimated from reference gene primer amplification. Here immunoSEQ multiplex PCR was the method, and the copy in TCRdb shows in-frame clones only, minus some. V and J calls and clone size follow that table, whereas D and trimming were derived from the DNA. Here the sample spans roughly 240,000 clones, approximately 82% being singletons. Germline values: CDR1 SGHNT, CDR2 YENEEA. This CDR3 comprises 13 residues. J gave up 5 bases and V 5 bases, and 4 bases lay outside the gene matches.

Sequencing was performed on peripheral blood. The chain employs TRBV11-3 and TRBJ1-1; TRBD1 matches at 8 bases. The receptor's source is a man aged 35-49 years who had recovered from COVID-19. CDR3 amino acids: CASSTTGGTEAFF. CDR3 bases: TGTGCCAGCAGCACCACAGGGGGTACTGAAGCTTTCTTT. The complete variable domain, with remaining parts taken from reference TRBV11-3 and TRBJ1-1, reads EAGVVQSPRYKIIEKKQPVAFWCNPISGHNTLYWYLQNLGQGPELLIRYENEEAVDDSQLPKDRFSAERLKGVDSTLKIQPAELGDSAVYLCASSTTGGTEAFFGQGTRLTVV.